This TCR beta chain was sequenced for a study of blood T cells in healthy people across ages. V was shortened by 3 bases and J by 3 bases, with 12 bases between the two germline ends. Germline loops: CDR1 SGHKS, CDR2 YYEKEE (reference sequence). The CDR3 runs to 14 residues. In this sample, this clonotype turned up a few times. Next came a second PCR, run for 7 to 11 cycles, which used a sample-barcoded 5' primer along with a J-beta primer mix. One entry per CDR3 protein results from TCRdb running MiXCR on the 5' RACE reads. The repertoire holds some 1.1 million distinct CDR3 sequences, around two fifths seen once, with around 13% in the top ten.

This rearrangement joins TRBV5-5 to TRBJ1-2; D is unclear. The sample taken for sequencing was blood. This clonotype was sampled from a man aged 18 to 35 in good health. This CDR3 reads CASSWGTRYYGYTF. Written as DNA, the CDR3 is TGTGCCAGCAGCTGGGGAACCCGGTACTATGGCTACACCTTC.